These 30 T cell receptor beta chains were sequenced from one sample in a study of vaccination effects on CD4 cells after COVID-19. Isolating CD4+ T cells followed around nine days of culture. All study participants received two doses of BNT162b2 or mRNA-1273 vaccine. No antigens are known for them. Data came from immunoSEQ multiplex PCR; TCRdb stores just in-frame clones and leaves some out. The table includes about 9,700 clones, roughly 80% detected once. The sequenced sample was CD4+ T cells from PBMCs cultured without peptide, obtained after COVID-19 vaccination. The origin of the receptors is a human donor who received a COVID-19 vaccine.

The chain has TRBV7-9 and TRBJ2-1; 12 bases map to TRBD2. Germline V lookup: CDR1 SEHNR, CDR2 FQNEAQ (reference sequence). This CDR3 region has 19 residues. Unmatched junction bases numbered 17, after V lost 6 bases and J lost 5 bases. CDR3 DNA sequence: TGTGCCAGCAGGTCAACTCGACTAGCGGGGGCCCTCAAGGACAATGAGCAGTTCTTC. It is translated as CASRSTRLAGALKDNEQFF. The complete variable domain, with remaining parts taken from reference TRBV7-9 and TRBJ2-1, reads DTGVSQNPRHKITKRGQNVTFRCDPISEHNRLYWYRQTLGQGPEFLTYFQNEAQLEKSRLLSDRFSAERPKGSFSTLEIQRTEQGDSAMYLCASRSTRLAGALKDNEQFFGPGTRLTVL.

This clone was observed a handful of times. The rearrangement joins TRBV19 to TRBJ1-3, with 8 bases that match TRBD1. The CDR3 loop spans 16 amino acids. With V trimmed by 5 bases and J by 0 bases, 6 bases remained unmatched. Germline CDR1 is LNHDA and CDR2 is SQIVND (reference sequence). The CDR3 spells CASSPQTGGSGNTIYF. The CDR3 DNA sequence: TGTGCCAGTAGTCCCCAAACAGGGGGCTCTGGAAACACCATATATTTT.

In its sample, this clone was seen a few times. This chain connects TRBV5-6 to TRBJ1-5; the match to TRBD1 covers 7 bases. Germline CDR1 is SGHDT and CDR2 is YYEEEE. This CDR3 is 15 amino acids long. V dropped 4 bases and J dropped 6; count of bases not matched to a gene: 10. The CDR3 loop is CASSAGQAYVQPQHF. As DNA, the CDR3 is TGTGCCAGCAGCGCTGGACAGGCGTACGTTCAGCCCCAGCATTTT. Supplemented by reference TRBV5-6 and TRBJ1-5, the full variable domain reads DAGVTQSPTHLIKTRGQQVTLRCSPKSGHDTVSWYQQALGQGPQFIFQYYEEEERQRGNFPDRFSGHQFPNYSSELNVNALLLGDSALYLCASSAGQAYVQPQHFGDGTRLSIL.

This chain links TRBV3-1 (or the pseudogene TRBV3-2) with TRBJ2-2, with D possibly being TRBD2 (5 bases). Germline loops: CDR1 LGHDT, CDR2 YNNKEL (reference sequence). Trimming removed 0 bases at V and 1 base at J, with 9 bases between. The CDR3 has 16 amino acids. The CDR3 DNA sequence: TGTGCCAGCAGCCAAGACCGCGGGTGGAACACCGGGGAGCTGTTTTTT. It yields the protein CASSQDRGWNTGELFF.

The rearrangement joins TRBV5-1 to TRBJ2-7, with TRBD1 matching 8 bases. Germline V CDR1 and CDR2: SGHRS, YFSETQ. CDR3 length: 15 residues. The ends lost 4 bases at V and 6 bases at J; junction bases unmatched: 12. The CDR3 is CASSQGQGTLSEQYF. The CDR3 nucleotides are TGCGCCAGCAGCCAAGGACAGGGAACATTAAGCGAGCAGTACTTC.

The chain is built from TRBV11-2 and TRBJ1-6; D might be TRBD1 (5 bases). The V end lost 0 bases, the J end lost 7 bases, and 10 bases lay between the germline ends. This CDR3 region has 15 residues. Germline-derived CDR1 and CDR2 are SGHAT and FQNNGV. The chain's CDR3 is CASSLDPGPNSPLHF. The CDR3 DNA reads TGTGCCAGCAGCTTAGACCCGGGGCCGAATTCACCCCTCCACTTT.

CDR3 sequence: CASSVQGTTYEQYF. For the CDR3, the DNA is TGCGCCAGCAGCGTACAGGGGACAACCTACGAGCAGTACTTC. The rearrangement joins TRBV5-1 to TRBJ2-7; 7 bases match TRBD1. CDR1 and CDR2 from the germline V gene are SGHRS and YFSETQ. The CDR3 runs 14 residues. The J segment lost 2 bases and the V segment lost 4 bases, leaving 6 bases of the junction unmatched. Drawing the rest from reference TRBV5-1 and TRBJ2-7, the complete variable domain is KAGVTQTPRYLIKTRGQQVTLSCSPISGHRSVSWYQQTPGQGLQFLFEYFSETQRNKGNFPGRFSGRQFSNSRSEMNVSTLELGDSALYLCASSVQGTTYEQYFGPGTRLTVT.

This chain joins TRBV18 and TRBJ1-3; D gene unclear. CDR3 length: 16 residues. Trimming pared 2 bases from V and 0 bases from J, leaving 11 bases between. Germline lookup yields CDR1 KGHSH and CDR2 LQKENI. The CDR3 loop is CASSPGSLSSGNTIYF. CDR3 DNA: TGTGCCAGCTCACCAGGCTCGCTCAGCTCTGGAAACACCATATATTTT. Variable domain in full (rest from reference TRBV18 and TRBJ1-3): NAGVMQNPRHLVRRRGQEARLRCSPMKGHSHVYWYRQLPEEGLKFMVYLQKENIIDESGMPKERFSAEFPKEGPSILRIQQVVRGDSAAYFCASSPGSLSSGNTIYFGEGSWLTVV.

In DNA form, the CDR3 reads TGTGCCAGCAGTTTATTGTTGCGGGTCACTAACTATGGCTACACCTTC. Protein sequence: CASSLLLRVTNYGYTF. The V gene is TRBV28, the J gene TRBJ1-2; D gene unclear. The germline V and J ends were trimmed by 1 base and 0 bases, with 12 bases remaining between them. The CDR3 spans 16 residues. Germline CDR1 MDHEN, CDR2 SYDVKM.

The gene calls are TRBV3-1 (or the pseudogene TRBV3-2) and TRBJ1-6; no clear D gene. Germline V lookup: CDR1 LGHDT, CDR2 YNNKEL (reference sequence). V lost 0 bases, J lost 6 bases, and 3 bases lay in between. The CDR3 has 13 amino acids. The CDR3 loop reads CASSQDRNSPLHF. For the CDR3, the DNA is TGTGCCAGCAGCCAAGATCGTAATTCACCCCTCCACTTT.

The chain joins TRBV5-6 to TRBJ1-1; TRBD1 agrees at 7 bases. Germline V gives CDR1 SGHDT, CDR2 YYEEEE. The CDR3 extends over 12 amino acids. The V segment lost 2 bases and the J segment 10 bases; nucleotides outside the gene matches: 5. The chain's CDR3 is CASSLIRDRAFF. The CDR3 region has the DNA TGTGCCAGCAGCTTAATACGGGACAGAGCTTTCTTT.

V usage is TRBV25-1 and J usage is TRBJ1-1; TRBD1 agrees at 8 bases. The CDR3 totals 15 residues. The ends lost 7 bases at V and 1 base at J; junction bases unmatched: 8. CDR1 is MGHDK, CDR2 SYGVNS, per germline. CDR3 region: CASMDQGARNTEAFF. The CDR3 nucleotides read TGTGCCAGCATGGATCAGGGGGCAAGGAACACTGAAGCTTTCTTT.

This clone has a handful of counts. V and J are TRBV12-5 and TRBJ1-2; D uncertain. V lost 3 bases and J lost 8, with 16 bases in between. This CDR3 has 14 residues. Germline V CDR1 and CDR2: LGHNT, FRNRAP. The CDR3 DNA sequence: TGTGCTAGTGGTTTAGGGCAGGAGCTTCGAGGCTACACCTTC. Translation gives CASGLGQELRGYTF.

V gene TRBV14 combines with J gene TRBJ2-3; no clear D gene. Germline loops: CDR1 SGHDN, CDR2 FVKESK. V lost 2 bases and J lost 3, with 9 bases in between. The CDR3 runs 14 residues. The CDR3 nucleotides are TGTGCCAGCAGCCAATATTACGGAACAGATACGCAGTATTTT. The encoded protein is CASSQYYGTDTQYF.

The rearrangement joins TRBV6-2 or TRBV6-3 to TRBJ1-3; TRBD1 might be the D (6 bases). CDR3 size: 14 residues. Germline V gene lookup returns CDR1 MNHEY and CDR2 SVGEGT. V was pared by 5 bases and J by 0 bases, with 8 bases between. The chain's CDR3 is CASSEDSSGNTIYF. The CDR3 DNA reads TGTGCCAGCAGTGAGGACAGCTCTGGAAACACCATATATTTT.

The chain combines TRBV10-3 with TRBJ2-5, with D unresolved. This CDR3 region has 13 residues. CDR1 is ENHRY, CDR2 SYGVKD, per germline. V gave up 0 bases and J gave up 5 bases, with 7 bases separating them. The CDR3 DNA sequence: TGTGCCATCAGTGAGTCGGGCCGGGAGACCCAGTACTTC. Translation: CAISESGRETQYF.

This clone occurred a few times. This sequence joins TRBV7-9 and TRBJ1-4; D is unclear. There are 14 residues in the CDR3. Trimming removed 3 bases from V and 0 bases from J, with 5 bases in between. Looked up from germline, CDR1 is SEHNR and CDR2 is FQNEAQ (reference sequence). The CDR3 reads CASSFRTTNEKLFF. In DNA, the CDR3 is TGTGCCAGCAGCTTTAGGACAACTAATGAAAAACTGTTTTTT.

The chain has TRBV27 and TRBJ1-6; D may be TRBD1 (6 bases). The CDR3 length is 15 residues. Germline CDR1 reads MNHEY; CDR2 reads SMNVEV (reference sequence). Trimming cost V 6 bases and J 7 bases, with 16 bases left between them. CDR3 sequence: CASRRLPGANSPLHF. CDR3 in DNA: TGTGCCAGCAGACGGCTCCCGGGGGCCAATTCACCCCTCCACTTT.

The CDR3, as DNA: TGTGCCAGCAGCCAAGCCGCGGGGGGCCAAGAGACCCAGTACTTC. Its protein product is CASSQAAGGQETQYF. The gene calls are TRBV3-1 (or the pseudogene TRBV3-2) and TRBJ2-5, with 8 bases fitting TRBD2. Germline V CDR1 and CDR2: LGHDT, YNNKEL (reference sequence). The CDR3 sequence is 15 residues long. V was pared by 1 base and J by 1 base, with 2 bases of the junction left unmatched.

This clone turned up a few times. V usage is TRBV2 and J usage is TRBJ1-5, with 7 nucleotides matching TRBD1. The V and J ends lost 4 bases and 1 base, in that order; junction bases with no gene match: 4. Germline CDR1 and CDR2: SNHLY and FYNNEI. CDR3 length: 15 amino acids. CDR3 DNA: TGTGCCAGCAGTGGACAGGGTGCGAGCAATCAGCCCCAGCATTTT. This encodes CASSGQGASNQPQHF. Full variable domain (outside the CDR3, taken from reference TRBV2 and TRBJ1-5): EPEVTQTPSHQVTQMGQEVILRCVPISNHLYFYWYRQILGQKVEFLVSFYNNEISEKSEIFDDQFSVERPDGSNFTLKIRSTKLEDSAMYFCASSGQGASNQPQHFGDGTRLSIL.

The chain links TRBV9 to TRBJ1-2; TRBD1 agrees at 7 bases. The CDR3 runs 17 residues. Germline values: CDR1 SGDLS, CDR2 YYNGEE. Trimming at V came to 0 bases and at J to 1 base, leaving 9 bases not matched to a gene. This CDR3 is CASSVEVGGTLNYGYTF. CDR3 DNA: TGTGCCAGCAGCGTAGAGGTAGGGGGCACACTTAACTATGGCTACACCTTC.

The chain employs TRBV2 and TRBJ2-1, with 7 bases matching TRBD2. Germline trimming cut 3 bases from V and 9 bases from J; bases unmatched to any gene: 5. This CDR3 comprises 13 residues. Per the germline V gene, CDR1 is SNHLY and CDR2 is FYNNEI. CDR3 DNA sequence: TGTGCCAGCAGTGAGCGGCCGGGGGGTGAGCAGTTCTTC. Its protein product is CASSERPGGEQFF.

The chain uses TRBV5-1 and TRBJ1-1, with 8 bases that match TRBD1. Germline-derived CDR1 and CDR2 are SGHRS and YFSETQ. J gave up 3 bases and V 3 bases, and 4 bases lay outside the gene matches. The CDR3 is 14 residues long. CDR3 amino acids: CASSSGGVDTEAFF. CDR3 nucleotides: TGCGCCAGCAGCTCAGGGGGCGTGGACACTGAAGCTTTCTTT.

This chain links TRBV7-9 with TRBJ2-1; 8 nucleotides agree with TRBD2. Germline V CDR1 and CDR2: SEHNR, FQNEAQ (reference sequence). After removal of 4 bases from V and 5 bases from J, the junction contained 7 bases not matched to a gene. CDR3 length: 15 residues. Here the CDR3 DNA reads TGTGCCAGCAGCTCCTGGGTAGCGGGGAACAATGAGCAGTTCTTC. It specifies CASSSWVAGNNEQFF.

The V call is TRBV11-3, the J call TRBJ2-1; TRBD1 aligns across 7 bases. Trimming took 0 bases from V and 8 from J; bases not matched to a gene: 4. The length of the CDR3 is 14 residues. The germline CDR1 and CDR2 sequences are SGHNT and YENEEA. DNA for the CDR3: TGTGCCAGCAGCTTAGATACGACAGGGCATGAGCAGTTCTTC. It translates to CASSLDTTGHEQFF.

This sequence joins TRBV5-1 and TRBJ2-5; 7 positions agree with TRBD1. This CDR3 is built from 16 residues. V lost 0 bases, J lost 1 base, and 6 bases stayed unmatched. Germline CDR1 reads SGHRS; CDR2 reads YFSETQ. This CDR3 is CASSLGQGSRQETQYF. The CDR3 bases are TGCGCCAGCAGCTTGGGACAGGGCTCTCGCCAAGAGACCCAGTACTTC.

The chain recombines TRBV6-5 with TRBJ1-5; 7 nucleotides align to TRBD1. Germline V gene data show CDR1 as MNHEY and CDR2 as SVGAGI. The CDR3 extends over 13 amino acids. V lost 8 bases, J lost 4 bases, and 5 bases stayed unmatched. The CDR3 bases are TGTGCCAGCTCGGGACAGCAGAATCAGCCCCAGCATTTT. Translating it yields CASSGQQNQPQHF.

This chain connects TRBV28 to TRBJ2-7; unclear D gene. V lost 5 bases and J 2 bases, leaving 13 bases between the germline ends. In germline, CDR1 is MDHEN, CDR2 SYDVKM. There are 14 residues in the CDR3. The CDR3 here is CASSGVLPTYEQYF. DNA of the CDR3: TGTGCCAGCAGTGGGGTTCTTCCTACCTACGAGCAGTACTTC.

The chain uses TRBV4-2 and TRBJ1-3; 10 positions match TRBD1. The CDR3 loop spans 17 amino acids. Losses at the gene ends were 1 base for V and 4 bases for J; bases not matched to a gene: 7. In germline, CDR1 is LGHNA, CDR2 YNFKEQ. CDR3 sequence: CASSQGSTGGAGNTIYF. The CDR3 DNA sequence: TGTGCCAGCAGCCAAGGGTCGACAGGGGGCGCCGGAAACACCATATATTTT.

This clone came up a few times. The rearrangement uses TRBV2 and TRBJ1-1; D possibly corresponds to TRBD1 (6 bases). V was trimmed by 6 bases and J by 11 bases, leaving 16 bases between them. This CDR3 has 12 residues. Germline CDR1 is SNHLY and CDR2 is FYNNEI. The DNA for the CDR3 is TGTGCCAGCAGGGGTACAGGGACGGAGGCTTTCTTT. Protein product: CASRGTGTEAFF.